This T cell receptor beta chain was found in a study of tumor-infiltrating lymphocytes in primary liver carcinoma. Looking at the study overall: Sample counts of productive TCRbeta reads spanned roughly 3.65 to 8 million; these counts were similar across tissue types.

DNA and RNA were both co-extracted from approximately 20-30 mg of bulk tissue that had not been sorted. As to this clonotype: A much larger clonotype is one base distant, so this may be a read error. Because the CDR3 is missing its conserved closing phenylalanine or tryptophan, this is likely a read error.

TCR beta cDNA was reverse-transcribed from approximately 0.45 ug of total RNA. The reaction used a constant-region primer and ProtoScript II reverse transcriptase. Slightly modified ARM-PCR, run as three nested multiplex PCR rounds, produced the TCR beta libraries. The first two PCR rounds used TRBV1-TRBV30 primers with a Cbeta primer, around 10 cycles each. TCRdb re-derived calls from the multiplex PCR reads in MiXCR, one entry per CDR3 protein. The table lists tens of thousands of distinct CDR3 sequences, approximately 72% of them singletons. This CDR3 spans 14 amino acids. Trimming left V 1 base short and J 1 base short, with 10 bases between. The germline V gene has CDR1 DFQATT and CDR2 SNEGSKA (reference sequence).

The V and J genes are TRBV20-1 and TRBJ2-5, with D possibly being TRBD2 (6 bases). The sequence derives from a man aged 35 to 55 with primary liver carcinoma and hepatitis B virus infection. The material sequenced was liver tumor tissue from sampling region 1. Subset described: tumor region T1, superior pole. In nucleotides, the CDR3 is TGCAGTGCTAGAGTTCTAGCGACCCAAGAGACCCAGTACTAC. It yields the protein CSARVLATQETQYY.